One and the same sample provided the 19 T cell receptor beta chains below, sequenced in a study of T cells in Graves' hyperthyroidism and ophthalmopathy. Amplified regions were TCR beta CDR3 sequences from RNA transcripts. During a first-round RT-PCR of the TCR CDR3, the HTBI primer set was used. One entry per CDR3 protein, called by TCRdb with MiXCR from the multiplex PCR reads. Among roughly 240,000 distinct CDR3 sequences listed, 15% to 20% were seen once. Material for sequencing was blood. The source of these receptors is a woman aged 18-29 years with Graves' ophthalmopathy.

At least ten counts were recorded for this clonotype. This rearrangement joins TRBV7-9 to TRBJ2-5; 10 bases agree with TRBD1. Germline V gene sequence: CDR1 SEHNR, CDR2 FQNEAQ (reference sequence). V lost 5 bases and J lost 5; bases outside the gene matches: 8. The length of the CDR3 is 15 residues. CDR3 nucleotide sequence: TGTGCCAGCAGCGCCCCCGGGACAGGGGATGAGACCCAGTACTTC. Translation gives CASSAPGTGDETQYF. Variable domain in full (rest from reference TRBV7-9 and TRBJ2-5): DTGVSQNPRHKITKRGQNVTFRCDPISEHNRLYWYRQTLGQGPEFLTYFQNEAQLEKSRLLSDRFSAERPKGSFSTLEIQRTEQGDSAMYLCASSAPGTGDETQYFGPGTRLLVL.

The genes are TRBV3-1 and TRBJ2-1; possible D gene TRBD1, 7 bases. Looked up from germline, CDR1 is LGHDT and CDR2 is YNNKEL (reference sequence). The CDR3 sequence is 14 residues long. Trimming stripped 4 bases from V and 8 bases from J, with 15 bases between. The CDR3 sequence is CASSRGGGRDEQFF. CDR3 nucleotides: TGTGCCAGCAGCCGAGGAGGGGGCAGGGATGAGCAGTTCTTC.

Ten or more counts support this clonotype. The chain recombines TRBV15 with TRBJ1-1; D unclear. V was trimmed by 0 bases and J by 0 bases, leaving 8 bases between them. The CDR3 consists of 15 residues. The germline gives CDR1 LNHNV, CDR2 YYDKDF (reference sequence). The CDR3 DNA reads TGTGCCACCAGCAGAGAAAACAACATGAACACTGAAGCTTTCTTT. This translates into CATSRENNMNTEAFF.

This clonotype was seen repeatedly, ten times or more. The CDR3 DNA is TGTGCCAGCAGTGAGGATACAGGGGGCGCGGCTGAAGCTTTCTTT. Translated, it gives CASSEDTGGAAEAFF. The J gene is TRBJ1-1, the V gene TRBV6-1; 9 bases map to TRBD1. Germline V CDR1 and CDR2: MNHNS, SASEGT. This CDR3 contains 15 residues. V trimming: 3 bases; J trimming: 6 bases; junction bases outside the gene matches: 8.

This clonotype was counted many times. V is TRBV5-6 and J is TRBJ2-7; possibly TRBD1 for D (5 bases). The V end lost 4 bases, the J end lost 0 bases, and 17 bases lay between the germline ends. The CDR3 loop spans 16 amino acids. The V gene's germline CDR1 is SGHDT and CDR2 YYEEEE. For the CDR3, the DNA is TGTGCCAGCAGCCCCCGACAGTTAAGAGTCTCCTACGAGCAGTACTTC. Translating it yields CASSPRQLRVSYEQYF.

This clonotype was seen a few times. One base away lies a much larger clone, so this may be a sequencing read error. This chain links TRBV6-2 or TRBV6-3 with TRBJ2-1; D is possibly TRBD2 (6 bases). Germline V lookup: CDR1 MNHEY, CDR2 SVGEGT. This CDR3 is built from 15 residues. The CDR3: CASSPLAGSYSEQFF. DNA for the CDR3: TGTGCCAGCAGTCCCTTGGCGGGGTCCTACAGTGAGCAGTTCTTC.

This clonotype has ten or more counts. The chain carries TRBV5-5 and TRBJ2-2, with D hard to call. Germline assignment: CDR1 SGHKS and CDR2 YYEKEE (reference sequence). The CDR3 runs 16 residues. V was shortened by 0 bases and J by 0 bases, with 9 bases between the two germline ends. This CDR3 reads CASSLGPGANTGELFF. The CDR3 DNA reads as TGTGCCAGCAGCTTGGGGCCAGGAGCGAACACCGGGGAGCTGTTTTTT.

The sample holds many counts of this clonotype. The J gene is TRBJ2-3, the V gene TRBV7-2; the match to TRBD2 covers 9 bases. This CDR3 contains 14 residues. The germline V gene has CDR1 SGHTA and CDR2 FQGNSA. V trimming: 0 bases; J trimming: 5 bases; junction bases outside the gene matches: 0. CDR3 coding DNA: TGTGCCAGCAGCTTAGCTAGCGGGAGAGATACGCAGTATTTT. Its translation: CASSLASGRDTQYF. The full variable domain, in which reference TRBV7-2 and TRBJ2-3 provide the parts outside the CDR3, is GAGVSQSPSNKVTEKGKDVELRCDPISGHTALYWYRQSLGQGLEFLIYFQGNSAPDKSGLPSDRFSAERTGGSVSTLTIQRTQQEDSAVYLCASSLASGRDTQYFGPGTRLTVL.

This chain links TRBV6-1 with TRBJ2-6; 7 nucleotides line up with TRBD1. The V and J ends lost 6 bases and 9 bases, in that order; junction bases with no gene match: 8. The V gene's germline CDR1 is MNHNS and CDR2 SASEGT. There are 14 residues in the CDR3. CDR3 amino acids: CASRTLGTVNVLTF. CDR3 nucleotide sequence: TGTGCCAGCAGAACACTGGGGACAGTCAACGTCCTGACTTTC.

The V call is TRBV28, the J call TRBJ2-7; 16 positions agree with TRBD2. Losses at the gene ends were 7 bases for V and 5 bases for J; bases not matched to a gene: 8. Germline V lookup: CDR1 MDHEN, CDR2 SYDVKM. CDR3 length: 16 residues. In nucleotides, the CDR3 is TGTGCCAGCAACTACCTTGGGACTAGCGGGGGGGACGAGCAGTACTTC. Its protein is CASNYLGTSGGDEQYF.

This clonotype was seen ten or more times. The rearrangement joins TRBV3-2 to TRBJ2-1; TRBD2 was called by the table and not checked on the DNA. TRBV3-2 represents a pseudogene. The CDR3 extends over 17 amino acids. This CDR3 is CASSPADSGSEYNEQFF. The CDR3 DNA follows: TGTGCCAGCAGCCCTGCGGATAGCGGGAGTGAGTACAATGAGCAGTTCTTC.

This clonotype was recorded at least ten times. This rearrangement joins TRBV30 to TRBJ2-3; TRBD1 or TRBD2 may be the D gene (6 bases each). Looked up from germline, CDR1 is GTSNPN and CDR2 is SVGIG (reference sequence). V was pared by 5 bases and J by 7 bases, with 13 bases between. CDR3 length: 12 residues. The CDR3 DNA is TGTGCCTGGTCACAGGGACTCCATACGCAGTATTTT. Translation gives CAWSQGLHTQYF.

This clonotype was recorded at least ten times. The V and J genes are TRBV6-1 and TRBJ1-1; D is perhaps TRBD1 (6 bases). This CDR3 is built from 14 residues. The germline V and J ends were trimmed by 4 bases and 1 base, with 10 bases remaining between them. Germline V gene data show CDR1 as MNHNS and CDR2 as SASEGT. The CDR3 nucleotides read TGTGCCAGCAGTGGCAGGGGAGGGAACACTGAAGCTTTCTTT. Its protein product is CASSGRGGNTEAFF.

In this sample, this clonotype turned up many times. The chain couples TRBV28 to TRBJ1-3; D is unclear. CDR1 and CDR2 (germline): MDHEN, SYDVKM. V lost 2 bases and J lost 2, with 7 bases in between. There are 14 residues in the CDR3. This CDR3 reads CASSLQLAGNTIYF. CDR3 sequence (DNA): TGTGCCAGCAGTTTACAGCTCGCTGGAAACACCATATATTTT.

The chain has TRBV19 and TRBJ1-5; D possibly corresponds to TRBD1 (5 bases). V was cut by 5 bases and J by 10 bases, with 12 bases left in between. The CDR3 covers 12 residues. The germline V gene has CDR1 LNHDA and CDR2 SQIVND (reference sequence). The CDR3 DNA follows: TGTGCCAGTAGTGCAACAGGATTTCCCCAGCATTTT. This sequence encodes CASSATGFPQHF.

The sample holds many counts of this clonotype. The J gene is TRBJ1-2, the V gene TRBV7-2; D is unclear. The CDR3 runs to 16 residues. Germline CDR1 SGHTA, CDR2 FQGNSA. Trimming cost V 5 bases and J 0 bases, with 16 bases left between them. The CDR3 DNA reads TGTGCCAGCAGCCCCCAGGTGGGGAGAGCTAACTATGGCTACACCTTC. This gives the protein CASSPQVGRANYGYTF.

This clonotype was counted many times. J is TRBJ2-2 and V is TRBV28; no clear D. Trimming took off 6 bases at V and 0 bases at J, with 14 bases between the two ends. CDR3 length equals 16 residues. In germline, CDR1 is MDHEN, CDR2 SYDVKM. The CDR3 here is CASRPEKGANTGELFF. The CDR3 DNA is TGTGCCAGCAGGCCGGAAAAGGGCGCGAACACCGGGGAGCTGTTTTTT. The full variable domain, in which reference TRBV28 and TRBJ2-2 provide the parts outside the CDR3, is DVKVTQSSRYLVKRTGEKVFLECVQDMDHENMFWYRQDPGLGLRLIYFSYDVKMKEKGDIPEGYSVSREKKERFSLILESASTNQTSMYLCASRPEKGANTGELFFGEGSRLTVL.

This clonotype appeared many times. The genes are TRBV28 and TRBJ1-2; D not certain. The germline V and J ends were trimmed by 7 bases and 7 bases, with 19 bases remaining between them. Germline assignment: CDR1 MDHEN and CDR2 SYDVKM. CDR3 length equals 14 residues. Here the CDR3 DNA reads TGTGCCAGCACTCCCGGGCCCCCTTCCCGTGGCTACACCTTC. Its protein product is CASTPGPPSRGYTF.

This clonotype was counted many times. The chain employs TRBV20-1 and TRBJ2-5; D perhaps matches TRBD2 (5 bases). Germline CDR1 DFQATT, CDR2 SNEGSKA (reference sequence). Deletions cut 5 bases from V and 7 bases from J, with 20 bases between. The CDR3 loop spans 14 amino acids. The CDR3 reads CSADKRTQLGTQYF. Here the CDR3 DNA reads TGCAGTGCTGATAAAAGGACCCAACTAGGGACCCAGTACTTC.